The clone carrying this T cell receptor (beta chain) was counted at least ten times. The data were obtained in a study of human T cells and chemical hapten exposure. The wider study: Yields of TCR per sample differed, chiefly owing to small differences in pooled library volume.

This CDR3 has 14 residues. CDR1 is SGHRS, CDR2 YFSETQ, per germline. The V segment lost 0 bases and the J segment 8 bases; nucleotides outside the gene matches: 2. Time point specified: healthy volunteer bleed at 2 weeks. Unfractionated whole blood yielded the extracted total RNA. Original analysis: There were a median of approximately 88,000 TCRs per sample, with a range from roughly 20,000 to 690,600. Each CDR3 protein is one row after TCRdb ran MiXCR on the RACE reads. The V and J calls here are based on TCRdb, not the publication. The data contain around 130,000 distinct CDR3 sequences, about 8.2% of them singletons.

The sequence was obtained from a male donor in good health. Some clones in this sample may be carry-over from other donors' samples. The rearrangement uses TRBV5-1 and TRBJ1-2, with TRBD1 identical over 12 bases. Sequences were obtained from whole blood. CDR3 sequence: CASSLAGTGGGYTF. The CDR3 DNA sequence: TGCGCCAGCAGCTTGGCTGGGACAGGGGGCGGCTACACCTTC.